Below, 5 T cell receptor beta chains from the same sample are listed, as sequenced in a study of cytomegalovirus exposure and HLA in healthy donors. Method: immunoSEQ multiplex PCR; TCRdb's copy keeps in-frame clones and lacks some. The top ten hold about 0.7% of the sample, which has about 150,000 clones, 91% seen once. The sequenced material came from PBMCs. These receptors were taken from a man between 18 and 35 years old in good health and CMV-seronegative.

The genes are TRBV7-9 and TRBJ2-5; no reliable D call. The CDR3 spans 14 residues. V gave up 3 bases and J gave up 1 base, with 9 bases separating them. CDR1 is SEHNR, CDR2 FQNEAQ, per germline (reference sequence). CDR3 sequence (DNA): TGTGCCAGCAGCTTTGAGTTTGTCCAAGAGACCCAGTACTTC. This translates into CASSFEFVQETQYF.

J is TRBJ2-5 and V is TRBV9; TRBD2 matches 8 bases. The CDR3 is 15 amino acids. V was pared by 3 bases and J by 5 bases, with 9 bases of the junction left unmatched. Germline values: CDR1 SGDLS, CDR2 YYNGEE. CDR3 sequence: CASSGGLAGMETQYF. In DNA form, the CDR3 reads TGTGCCAGCAGCGGAGGACTAGCCGGGATGGAGACCCAGTACTTC. Full variable domain (missing parts from reference TRBV9 and TRBJ2-5): DSGVTQTPKHLITATGQRVTLRCSPRSGDLSVYWYQQSLDQGLQFLIQYYNGEERAKGNILERFSAQQFPDLHSELNLSSLELGDSALYFCASSGGLAGMETQYFGPGTRLLVL.

The rearrangement uses TRBV19 and TRBJ2-7, with D tentatively TRBD1 (5 bases). Deletions cut 9 bases from V and 3 bases from J, with 12 bases between. The CDR3 totals 12 residues. CDR1 and CDR2 (germline): LNHDA, SQIVND (reference sequence). In DNA form, the CDR3 reads TGTGCCAGCTCGGACAAAGACTACGAGCAGTACTTC. It is translated as CASSDKDYEQYF.

This chain joins TRBV30 and TRBJ2-1; no clear D gene. V shed 0 bases and J shed 0 bases, with 9 bases lying between them. CDR3 length equals 15 residues. Germline CDR1 reads GTSNPN; CDR2 reads SVGIG (reference sequence). The CDR3 DNA reads as TGTGCCTGGAGTGTACGGGTGGCCTCCTACAATGAGCAGTTCTTC. Protein product: CAWSVRVASYNEQFF.

The gene calls are TRBV9 and TRBJ2-1; the D gene is possibly TRBD2 (6 bases). V gave up 0 bases and J gave up 3 bases, with 13 bases separating them. Per the germline V gene, CDR1 is SGDLS and CDR2 is YYNGEE. This CDR3 has 16 amino acids. This chain's CDR3 is CASSVAGTGVYNEQFF. In DNA, the CDR3 is TGTGCCAGCAGCGTAGCCGGGACTGGGGTCTACAATGAGCAGTTCTTC.